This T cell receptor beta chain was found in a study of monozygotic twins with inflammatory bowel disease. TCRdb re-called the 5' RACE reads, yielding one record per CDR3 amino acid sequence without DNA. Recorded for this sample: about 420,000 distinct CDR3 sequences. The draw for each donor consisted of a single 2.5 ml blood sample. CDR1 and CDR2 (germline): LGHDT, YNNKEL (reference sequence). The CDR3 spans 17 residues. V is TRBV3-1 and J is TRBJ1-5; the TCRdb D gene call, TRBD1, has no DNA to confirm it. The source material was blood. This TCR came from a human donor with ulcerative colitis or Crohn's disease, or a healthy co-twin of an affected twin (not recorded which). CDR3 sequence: CASSQYKGQGVDQPQHF. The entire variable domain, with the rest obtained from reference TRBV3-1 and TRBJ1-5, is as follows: DTAVSQTPKYLVTQMGNDKSIKCEQNLGHDTMYWYKQDSKKFLKIMFSYNNKELIINETVPNRFSPKSPDKAHLNLHINSLELGDSAVYFCASSQYKGQGVDQPQHFGDGTRLSIL.